This T cell receptor (beta chain) stems from a study of PD-L1 blockade in urothelial cancer. In the study overall: Most patients, about 85% of the roughly 29, were males with bladder-origin cancer.

Time point in this sample: peripheral blood 6 weeks after treatment start. Study-wide findings and caveats: Blood clones associated with the tumor expanded more at 3 weeks in durable-benefit patients.

The CDR3 totals 12 residues. Trimming removed 0 bases from V and 9 bases from J, with 7 bases in between. Germline V gene lookup returns CDR1 SGHRS and CDR2 YFSETQ. This clone was picked up one time. The antigen is undetermined. The data were produced by immunoSEQ multiplex PCR, yet TCRdb's version contains in-frame clones alone and is incomplete. This table holds around 100,000 clones, under 95% found once. The clonotype comes from a man aged 55-75 years with urothelial cancer. This sequence joins TRBV5-1 and TRBJ2-1; perhaps TRBD1 as D (6 bases). The specimen was PBMCs, collected around atezolizumab (anti-PD-L1) treatment. CDR3: CASSLGQVEQFF. The CDR3 region has the DNA TGCGCCAGCAGCTTGGGACAGGTTGAGCAGTTCTTC.